The clone carrying this T cell receptor (beta chain) was recorded many times. What it recognizes is unknown. The data originate from a study of early T cells in non-severe SARS-CoV-2 infection. As for the study in general: Sequencing targeted bulk RNA from unsorted whole blood, leaving chains unpaired. Study-wide results and caveats: In VDJdb matching, anti-spike CD8 responses were favored while private and CD4 specificities went missing.

Germline V gives CDR1 MDHEN, CDR2 SYDVKM. The germline V and J ends were trimmed by 3 bases and 2 bases, with 5 bases remaining between them. This CDR3 is 13 amino acids long. The library protocol tagged individual cDNA molecules with unique molecular identifiers. TCRdb re-called the 5' RACE reads through MiXCR, storing one row per CDR3 protein. This table has about 94,000 distinct CDR3 sequences, about 13% appearing once. The sequencing sample was made of whole blood. The rearrangement uses TRBV28 and TRBJ1-3; D unresolved. This TCR was sampled from an adult who was a healthcare worker with PCR-confirmed SARS-CoV-2 infection or an uninfected control (not recorded which). This CDR3 reads CASSFGAGNTIYF. CDR3 DNA sequence: TGTGCCAGCAGTTTCGGGGCTGGAAACACCATATATTTT.